The 5 T cell receptor beta chains below were found in one sample sequenced in a study of cytomegalovirus exposure and HLA in healthy donors. The PCR had 60 Vbeta and 13 Jbeta primers. Clones were sequenced by immunoSEQ multiplex PCR, and TCRdb holds only the in-frame ones, with some missing. The sample shows about 130,000 clones, around 81% of them seen only once. Sample: PBMCs. These receptors originate from a woman aged 50 to 60 in good health and CMV-seronegative.

The V call is TRBV9, the J call TRBJ2-3, with no clear D. This CDR3 contains 13 residues. CDR1 and CDR2 (germline): SGDLS, YYNGEE. V dropped 1 base and J dropped 0 bases, with 3 bases sitting between them. The CDR3 bases are TGTGCCAGCAGCGTACGGAGCACAGATACGCAGTATTTT. Amino acid sequence: CASSVRSTDTQYF.

The chain uses TRBV5-5 and TRBJ1-1; the D gene is possibly TRBD1 (6 bases). Looked up from germline, CDR1 is SGHKS and CDR2 is YYEKEE (reference sequence). Trimming stripped 4 bases from V and 0 bases from J, with 13 bases between. The length of the CDR3 is 15 residues. The DNA of the CDR3 is TGTGCCAGCAGCGGGGGGGGACATATGAACACTGAAGCTTTCTTT. It codes for CASSGGGHMNTEAFF.

The J gene is TRBJ1-5, the V gene TRBV15, with 8 bases aligning to TRBD1. The V segment lost 7 bases and the J segment 4 bases; nucleotides outside the gene matches: 6. The CDR3 extends over 14 amino acids. CDR1 and CDR2 from the germline V gene are LNHNV and YYDKDF (reference sequence). This CDR3 reads CATTYQGANQPQHF. For the CDR3, the DNA is TGTGCCACCACCTACCAGGGGGCAAATCAGCCCCAGCATTTT.

Concerning this clone itself: One junction end does not reproduce the germline sequence, and a read error may be involved. The same CDR3 is also encoded by other DNA sequences in this sample. The genes are TRBV9 and TRBJ1-1; a possible D gene is TRBD1 (6 bases). This CDR3 has 15 residues. Germline V gene lookup returns CDR1 SGDLS and CDR2 YYNGEE. The DNA for the CDR3 is TGTGCCAGCAGCGTAGCAGGGGCAGTTGGCACTGAAGCCTTCTTT. Translation gives CASSVAGAVGTEAFF.

The chain links TRBV4-1 to TRBJ1-2; D gene unclear. The germline V gene encodes CDR1 MGHRA and CDR2 YSYEKL. The CDR3 contains 17 residues. Trimming stripped 0 bases from V and 4 bases from J, with 18 bases between. The CDR3 DNA reads TGCGCCAGCAGCCAAGATACTGCCGGTTGGCCAGGCTATGGCTACACCTTC. Encoded protein: CASSQDTAGWPGYGYTF.